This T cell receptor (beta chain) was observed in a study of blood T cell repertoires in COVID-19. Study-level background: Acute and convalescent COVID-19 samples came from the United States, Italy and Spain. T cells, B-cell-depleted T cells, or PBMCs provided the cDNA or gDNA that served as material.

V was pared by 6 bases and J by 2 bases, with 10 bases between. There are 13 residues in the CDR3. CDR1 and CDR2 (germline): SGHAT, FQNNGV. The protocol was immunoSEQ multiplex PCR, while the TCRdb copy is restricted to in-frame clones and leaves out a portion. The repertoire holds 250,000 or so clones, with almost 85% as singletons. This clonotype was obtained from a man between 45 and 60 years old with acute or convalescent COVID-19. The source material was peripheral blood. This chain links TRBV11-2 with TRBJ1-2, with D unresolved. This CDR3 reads CASSVDSNYGYTF. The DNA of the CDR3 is TGTGCCAGCAGTGTTGACTCAAACTATGGCTACACCTTC.